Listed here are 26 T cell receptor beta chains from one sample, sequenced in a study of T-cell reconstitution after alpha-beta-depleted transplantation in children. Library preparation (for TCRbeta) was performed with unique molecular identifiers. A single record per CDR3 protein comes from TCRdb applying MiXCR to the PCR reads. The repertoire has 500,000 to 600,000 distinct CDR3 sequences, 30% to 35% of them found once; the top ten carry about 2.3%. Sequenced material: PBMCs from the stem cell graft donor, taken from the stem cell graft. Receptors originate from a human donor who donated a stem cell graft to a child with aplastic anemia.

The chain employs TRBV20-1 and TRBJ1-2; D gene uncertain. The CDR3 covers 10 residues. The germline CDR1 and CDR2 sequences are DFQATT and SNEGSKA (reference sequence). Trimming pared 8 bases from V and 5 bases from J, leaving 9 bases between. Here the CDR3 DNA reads TGCAGTTTAAACTCATATGGCTACACCTTC. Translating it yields CSLNSYGYTF.

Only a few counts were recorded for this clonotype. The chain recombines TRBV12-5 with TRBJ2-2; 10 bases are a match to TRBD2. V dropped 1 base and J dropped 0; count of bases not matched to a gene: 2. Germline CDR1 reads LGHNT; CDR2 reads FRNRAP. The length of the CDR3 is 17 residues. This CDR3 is CASGLGTSGTNTGELFF. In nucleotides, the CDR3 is TGTGCTAGTGGTTTGGGTACTAGCGGGACGAACACCGGGGAGCTGTTTTTT.

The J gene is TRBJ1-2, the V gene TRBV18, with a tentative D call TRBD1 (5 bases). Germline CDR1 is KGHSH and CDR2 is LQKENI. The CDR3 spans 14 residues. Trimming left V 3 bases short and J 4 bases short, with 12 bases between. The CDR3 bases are TGTGCCAGCTCACCTACTACCGACAGCTATGGCTACACCTTC. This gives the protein CASSPTTDSYGYTF.

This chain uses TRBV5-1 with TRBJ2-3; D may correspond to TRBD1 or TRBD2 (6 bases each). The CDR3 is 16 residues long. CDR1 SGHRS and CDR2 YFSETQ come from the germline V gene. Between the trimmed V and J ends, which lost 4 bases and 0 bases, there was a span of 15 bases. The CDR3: CASSPVLGGSTDTQYF. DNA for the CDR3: TGCGCCAGCAGCCCGGTTCTAGGGGGGAGCACAGATACGCAGTATTTT.

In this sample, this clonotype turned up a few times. CDR3 nucleotide sequence: TGTGCCAGCAGTTACTCGAGAATGCAGGGTCGGTTGAACACTGAAGCTTTCTTT. Protein sequence: CASSYSRMQGRLNTEAFF. The chain combines TRBV6-5 with TRBJ1-1, with a weak D call TRBD1 (5 bases). V lost 0 bases and J lost 0, with 17 bases in between. Per the germline V gene, CDR1 is MNHEY and CDR2 is SVGAGI. The CDR3 length is 18 residues.

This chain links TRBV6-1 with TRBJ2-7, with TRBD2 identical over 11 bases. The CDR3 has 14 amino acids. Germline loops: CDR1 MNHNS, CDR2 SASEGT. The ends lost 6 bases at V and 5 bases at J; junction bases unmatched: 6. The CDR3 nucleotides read TGTGCCAGCAGAAGACTAGCGGGATTGAACGAGCAGTACTTC. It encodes CASRRLAGLNEQYF.

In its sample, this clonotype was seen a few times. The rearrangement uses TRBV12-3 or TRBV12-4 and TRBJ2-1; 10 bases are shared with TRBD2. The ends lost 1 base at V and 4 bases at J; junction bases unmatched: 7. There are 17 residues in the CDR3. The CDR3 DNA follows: TGTGCCAGCAGTTTAGGGCCTAGCGGGAGCCTGTACAATGAGCAGTTCTTC. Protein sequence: CASSLGPSGSLYNEQFF.

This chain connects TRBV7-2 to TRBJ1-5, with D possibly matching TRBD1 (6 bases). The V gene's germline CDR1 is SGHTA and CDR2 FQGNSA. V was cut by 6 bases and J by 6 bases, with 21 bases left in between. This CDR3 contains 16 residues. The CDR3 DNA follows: TGTGCCAGCAGTCTTCGGTCAAGCGGGGGCATTCAGCCCCAGCATTTT. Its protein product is CASSLRSSGGIQPQHF.

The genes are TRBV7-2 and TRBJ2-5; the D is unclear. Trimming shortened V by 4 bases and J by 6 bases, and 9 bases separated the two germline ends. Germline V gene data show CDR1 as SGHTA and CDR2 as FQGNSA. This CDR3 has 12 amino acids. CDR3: CASSSNGQTQYF. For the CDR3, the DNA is TGTGCCAGCAGCTCGAATGGACAGACCCAGTACTTC.

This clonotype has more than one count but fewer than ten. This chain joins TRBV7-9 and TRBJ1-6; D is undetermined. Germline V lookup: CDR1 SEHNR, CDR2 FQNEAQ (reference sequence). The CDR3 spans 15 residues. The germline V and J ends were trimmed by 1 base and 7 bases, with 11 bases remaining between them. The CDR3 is CASSLDPGSNSPLHF. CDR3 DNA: TGTGCCAGCAGCTTAGATCCCGGTTCAAATTCACCCCTCCACTTT.

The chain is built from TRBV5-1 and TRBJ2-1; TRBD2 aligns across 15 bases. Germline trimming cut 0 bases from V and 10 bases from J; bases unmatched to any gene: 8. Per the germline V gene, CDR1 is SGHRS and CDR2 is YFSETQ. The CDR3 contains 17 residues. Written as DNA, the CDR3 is TGCGCCAGCAGCTTGGCGGGACTAGCGGGAGGAGTCAACGAGCAGTTCTTC. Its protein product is CASSLAGLAGGVNEQFF.

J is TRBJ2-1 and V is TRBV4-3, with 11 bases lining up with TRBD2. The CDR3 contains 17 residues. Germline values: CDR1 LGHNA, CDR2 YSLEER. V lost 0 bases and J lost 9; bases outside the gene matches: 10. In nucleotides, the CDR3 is TGCGCCAGCAGCCAAGATGGAACTAGCGGGAGATCCGGTGAGCAGTTCTTC. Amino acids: CASSQDGTSGRSGEQFF.

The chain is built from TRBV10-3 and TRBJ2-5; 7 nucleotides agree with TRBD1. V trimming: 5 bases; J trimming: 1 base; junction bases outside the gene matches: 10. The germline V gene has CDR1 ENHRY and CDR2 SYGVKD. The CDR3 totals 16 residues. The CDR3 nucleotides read TGTGCCATCAGTTCTCCCTTGGACAGGCCCCAAGAGACCCAGTACTTC. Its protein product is CAISSPLDRPQETQYF.

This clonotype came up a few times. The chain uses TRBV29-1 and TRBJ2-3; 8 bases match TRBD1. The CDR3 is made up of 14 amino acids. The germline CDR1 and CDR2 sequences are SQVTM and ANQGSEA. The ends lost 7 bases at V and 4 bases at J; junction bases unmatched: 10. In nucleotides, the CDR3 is TGCAGCGCTTCTGACAGGGGCAAGGCAGATACGCAGTATTTT. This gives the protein CSASDRGKADTQYF.

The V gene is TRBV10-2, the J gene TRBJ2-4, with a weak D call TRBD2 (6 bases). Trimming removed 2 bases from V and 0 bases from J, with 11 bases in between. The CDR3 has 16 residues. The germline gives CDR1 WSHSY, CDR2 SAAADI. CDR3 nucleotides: TGCGCCAGCAGTGAGCCGCCTAGCGTAGCCAAAAACATTCAGTACTTC. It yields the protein CASSEPPSVAKNIQYF.

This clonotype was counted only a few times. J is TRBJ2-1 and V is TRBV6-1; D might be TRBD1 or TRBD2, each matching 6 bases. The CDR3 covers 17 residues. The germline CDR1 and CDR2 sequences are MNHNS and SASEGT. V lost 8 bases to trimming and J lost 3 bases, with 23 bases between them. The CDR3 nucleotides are TGTGCCAGCTTTGGGGGCGCGGGACCCAAGAACTACAATGAGCAGTTCTTC. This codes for CASFGGAGPKNYNEQFF.

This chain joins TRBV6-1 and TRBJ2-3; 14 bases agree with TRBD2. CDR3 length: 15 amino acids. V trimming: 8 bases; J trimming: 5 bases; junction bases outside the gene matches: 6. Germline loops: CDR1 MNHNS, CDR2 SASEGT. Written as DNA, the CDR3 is TGTGCCAGCCATAGACTAGCGGGAGGGCAAGATACGCAGTATTTT. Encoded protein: CASHRLAGGQDTQYF.

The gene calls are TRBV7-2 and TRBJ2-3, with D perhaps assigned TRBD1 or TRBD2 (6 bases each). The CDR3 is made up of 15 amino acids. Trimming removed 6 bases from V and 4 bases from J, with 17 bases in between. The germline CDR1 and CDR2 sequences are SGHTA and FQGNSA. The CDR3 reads CASRLRGAGSDTQYF. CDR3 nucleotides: TGTGCCAGCAGGTTAAGGGGGGCAGGATCAGATACGCAGTATTTT. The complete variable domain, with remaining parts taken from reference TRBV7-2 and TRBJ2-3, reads GAGVSQSPSNKVTEKGKDVELRCDPISGHTALYWYRQSLGQGLEFLIYFQGNSAPDKSGLPSDRFSAERTGGSVSTLTIQRTQQEDSAVYLCASRLRGAGSDTQYFGPGTRLTVL.

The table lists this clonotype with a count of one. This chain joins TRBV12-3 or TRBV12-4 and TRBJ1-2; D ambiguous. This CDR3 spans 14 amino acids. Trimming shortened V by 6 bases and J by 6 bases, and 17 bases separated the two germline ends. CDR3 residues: CASRPDLPLDGYTF. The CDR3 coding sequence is TGTGCCAGCAGACCTGATTTACCTCTCGATGGCTACACCTTC.

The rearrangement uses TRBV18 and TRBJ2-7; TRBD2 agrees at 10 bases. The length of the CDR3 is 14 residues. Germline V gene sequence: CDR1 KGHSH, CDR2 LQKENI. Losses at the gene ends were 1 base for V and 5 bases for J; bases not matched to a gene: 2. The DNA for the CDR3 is TGTGCCAGCTCACCACTAGCGGGAGGACACGAGCAGTACTTC. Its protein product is CASSPLAGGHEQYF.

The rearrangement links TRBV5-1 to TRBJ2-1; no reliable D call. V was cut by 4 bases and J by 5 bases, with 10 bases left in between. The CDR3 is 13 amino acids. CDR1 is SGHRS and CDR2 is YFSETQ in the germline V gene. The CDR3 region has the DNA TGCGCCAGCAGCCGTCTAGGAGACAATGAGCAGTTCTTC. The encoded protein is CASSRLGDNEQFF. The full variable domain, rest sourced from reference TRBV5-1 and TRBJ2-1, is KAGVTQTPRYLIKTRGQQVTLSCSPISGHRSVSWYQQTPGQGLQFLFEYFSETQRNKGNFPGRFSGRQFSNSRSEMNVSTLELGDSALYLCASSRLGDNEQFFGPGTRLTVL.

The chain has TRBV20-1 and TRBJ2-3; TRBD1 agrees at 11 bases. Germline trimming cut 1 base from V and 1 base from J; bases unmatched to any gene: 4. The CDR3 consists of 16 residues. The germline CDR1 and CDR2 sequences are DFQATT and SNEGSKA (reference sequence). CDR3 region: CSARVADRGRTDTQYF. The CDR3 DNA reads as TGCAGTGCTAGAGTTGCGGACAGGGGGCGCACAGATACGCAGTATTTT.

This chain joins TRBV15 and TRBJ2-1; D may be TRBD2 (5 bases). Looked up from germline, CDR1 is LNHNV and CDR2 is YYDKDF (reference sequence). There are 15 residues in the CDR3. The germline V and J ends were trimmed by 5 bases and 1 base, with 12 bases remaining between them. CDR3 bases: TGTGCCACCAGCCCCCTTGAGGGTTCCTACAATGAGCAGTTCTTC. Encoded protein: CATSPLEGSYNEQFF.

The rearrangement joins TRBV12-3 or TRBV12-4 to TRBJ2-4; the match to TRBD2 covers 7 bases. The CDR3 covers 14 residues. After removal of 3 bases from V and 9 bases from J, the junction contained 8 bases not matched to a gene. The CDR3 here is CASSFGGVYAIQYF. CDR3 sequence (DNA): TGTGCCAGCAGTTTTGGGGGGGTGTATGCCATTCAGTACTTC.

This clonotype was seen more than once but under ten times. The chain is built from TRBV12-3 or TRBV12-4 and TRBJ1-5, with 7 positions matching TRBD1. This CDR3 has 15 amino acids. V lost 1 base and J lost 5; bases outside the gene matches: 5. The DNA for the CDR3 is TGTGCCAGCAGTTTAGGGCGCAGGGGGGATCAGCCCCAGCATTTT. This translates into CASSLGRRGDQPQHF.

Written as DNA, the CDR3 is TGTGCCAGCAGATCGAAAGAGACCCAGTACTTC. Its protein is CASRSKETQYF. The chain is built from TRBV7-9 and TRBJ2-5; D ambiguous. The CDR3 extends over 11 amino acids. The germline gives CDR1 SEHNR, CDR2 FQNEAQ (reference sequence). Trimming took 6 bases from V and 3 from J, leaving 5 bases between them.